This entry lists 29 T cell receptor beta chains sequenced from one sample in a study of T cells in Graves' hyperthyroidism and ophthalmopathy. RNA transcripts provided the source from which TCR beta CDR3 regions were amplified. TCR CDR3 regions were first amplified by RT-PCR with HTBI primers. TCRdb independently ran MiXCR on the multiplex PCR reads; one entry per CDR3 protein. Of over 45,000 distinct CDR3 sequences listed, around 48% were seen once; the top ten hold roughly 32%. The sequenced sample consisted of peripheral blood or thyroid tissue (not recorded which). Every receptor here comes from a woman aged 50 to 60 with Graves' hyperthyroidism.

The chain has TRBV7-2 and TRBJ2-2; D is unresolved. Germline V gives CDR1 SGHTA, CDR2 FQGNSA. The CDR3 is 12 amino acids. V lost 2 bases and J 3 bases, leaving 1 base between the germline ends. This CDR3 is CASSLYTGELFF. CDR3 DNA sequence: TGTGCCAGCAGCTTATACACCGGGGAGCTGTTTTTT.

This clonotype showed up many times. The chain is built from TRBV20-1 and TRBJ2-6; possible D gene TRBD1, 6 bases. Looked up from germline, CDR1 is DFQATT and CDR2 is SNEGSKA (reference sequence). Trimming left V 6 bases short and J 1 base short, with 16 bases between. This CDR3 region has 16 residues. The CDR3 nucleotides read TGCAGTGCCTCACAGGGTGGCGGATCTGGGGCCAACGTCCTGACTTTC. Protein product: CSASQGGGSGANVLTF.

This clonotype was seen a single time. The rearrangement links TRBV9 to TRBJ1-3; D call uncertain. The CDR3 loop spans 17 amino acids. V was trimmed by 3 bases and J by 3 bases, leaving 19 bases between them. The germline V gene has CDR1 SGDLS and CDR2 YYNGEE. The CDR3 nucleotides read TGTGCCAGCAGCGGAAGTACCGGGCCCACGGGTGGAAACACCATATATTTT. Translating it yields CASSGSTGPTGGNTIYF.

By sample share, this clonotype is medium-sized. The chain uses TRBV7-9 and TRBJ1-1, with 9 bases matching TRBD1. Germline V gives CDR1 SEHNR, CDR2 FQNEAQ (reference sequence). V shed 5 bases, J shed 9 bases, and the junction held 4 bases outside the gene matches. The CDR3 spans 12 residues. DNA of the CDR3: TGTGCCAGCAGCGGGACAGGGCTGCAAGCTTTCTTT. Protein sequence: CASSGTGLQAFF.

J is TRBJ2-5 and V is TRBV11-1; D gene unclear. The CDR3 extends over 13 amino acids. CDR1 and CDR2 from the germline V gene are SGHAT and FQDESV (reference sequence). Trimming removed 1 base at V and 6 bases at J, with 9 bases between. CDR3 loop: CASSLGAAKTQYF. CDR3 bases: TGTGCCAGCAGCTTAGGGGCGGCGAAGACCCAGTACTTC.

Only a few counts were recorded for this clonotype. A much larger clonotype is one base distant, so this may be a read error. The V and J genes are TRBV7-2 and TRBJ2-3; maybe TRBD2 (6 bases). Germline V gene sequence: CDR1 SGHTA, CDR2 FQGNSA. The CDR3 is made up of 15 amino acids. Trimming left V 2 bases short and J 6 bases short, with 15 bases between. This chain's CDR3 is CASSLRLVEADTQYF. The CDR3 DNA is TGTGCCAGCAGCTTACGACTAGTGGAGGCGGATACGCAGTATTTT.

The rearrangement links TRBV24-1 to TRBJ2-7; either TRBD1 or TRBD2 may supply D (6 bases each). The CDR3 is 13 residues long. Trimming removed 4 bases from V and 6 bases from J, with 12 bases in between. The V gene's germline CDR1 is KGHDR and CDR2 SFDVKD. CDR3 DNA sequence: TGTGCCACCAGTGAGGGGGGCAGGGGCGAGCAGTACTTC. Translating it yields CATSEGGRGEQYF.

A single count supports this clonotype. The chain employs TRBV10-3 and TRBJ2-2, with 8 bases matching TRBD1. Germline CDR1 and CDR2: ENHRY and SYGVKD. The ends lost 7 bases at V and 1 base at J; junction bases unmatched: 2. The CDR3 loop spans 14 amino acids. CDR3 residues: CAITGTGNTGELFF. The CDR3 coding sequence is TGTGCCATCACCGGGACAGGGAACACCGGGGAGCTGTTTTTT.

The CDR3, as DNA: TGCGCCAGCAGCCGTGGGACTAGCGGGGAAGTTAGCAATCGGCCCCAGTACTTC. Residues: CASSRGTSGEVSNRPQYF. The chain couples TRBV4-1 to TRBJ2-5; TRBD2 matches 13 bases. This CDR3 contains 18 residues. Trimming took 4 bases from V and 9 from J; bases not matched to a gene: 17. Germline V gene lookup returns CDR1 MGHRA and CDR2 YSYEKL.

This clonotype was detected once. The rearrangement joins TRBV2 to TRBJ2-2; TRBD2 matches at 15 bases. The germline V gene has CDR1 SNHLY and CDR2 FYNNEI. The CDR3 contains 16 residues. The junction had 10 bases not matched to a gene; V was cut back by 8 bases and J by 9 bases. The CDR3 region has the DNA TGTGCCAGCCGGGGACTAGCGGGAGGAGCGAGGTGGGAGCTGTTTTTT. This gives the protein CASRGLAGGARWELFF.

This clonotype appeared many times. CDR3 loop: CAISESNRLNTEAFF. The CDR3, as DNA: TGTGCCATCAGTGAGTCGAACAGATTGAACACTGAAGCTTTCTTT. The V call is TRBV10-3, the J call TRBJ1-1; the D is unclear. Germline values: CDR1 ENHRY, CDR2 SYGVKD. Trimming shortened V by 0 bases and J by 0 bases, and 8 bases separated the two germline ends. This CDR3 has 15 amino acids.

The table lists this clonotype with many counts. This chain connects TRBV12-3 or TRBV12-4 to TRBJ1-5; perhaps TRBD1 as D (5 bases). V gave up 3 bases and J gave up 13 bases, with 19 bases separating them. The CDR3 runs 14 residues. This CDR3 is CASSFGQGGGGQHF. For the CDR3, the DNA is TGTGCCAGCAGTTTCGGGCAGGGTGGGGGGGGGCAGCATTTT.

This chain links TRBV20-1 with TRBJ2-7, with 9 bases identical to TRBD1. Germline CDR1 is DFQATT and CDR2 is SNEGSKA (reference sequence). There are 13 residues in the CDR3. After removal of 2 bases from V and 6 bases from J, the junction contained 5 bases not matched to a gene. CDR3 nucleotides: TGCAGTGCTAGACGGACAGGGGCACCCGAGCAGTACTTC. This gives the protein CSARRTGAPEQYF.

V is TRBV5-5 and J is TRBJ2-2; TRBD2 aligns across 9 bases. The CDR3 runs 15 residues. Germline CDR1 SGHKS, CDR2 YYEKEE (reference sequence). Trimming at V came to 0 bases and at J to 7 bases, leaving 4 bases not matched to a gene. The CDR3 loop reads CASSLASGTDGELFF. CDR3 sequence (DNA): TGTGCCAGCAGCTTGGCTAGCGGGACGGACGGGGAGCTGTTTTTT.

This chain uses TRBV7-9 with TRBJ2-7; TRBD1 aligns across 10 bases. Germline assignment: CDR1 SEHNR and CDR2 FQNEAQ (reference sequence). With V trimmed by 5 bases and J by 4 bases, 8 bases remained unmatched. The CDR3 sequence is 15 residues long. The chain's CDR3 is CASSGQGTGVYEQYF. As DNA, the CDR3 is TGTGCCAGCAGCGGACAAGGGACAGGGGTTTACGAGCAGTACTTC.

This clonotype was found a few times. V gene TRBV29-1 combines with J gene TRBJ1-2; D is unclear. This CDR3 spans 12 amino acids. The germline CDR1 and CDR2 sequences are SQVTM and ANQGSEA. The V gene lost 4 bases and the J gene lost 4 bases, with 10 bases spanning the gap. The CDR3 here is CSVAWTAYGYTF. Here the CDR3 DNA reads TGCAGCGTTGCCTGGACGGCCTATGGCTACACCTTC.

The rearrangement uses TRBV7-2 and TRBJ2-5; 15 positions match TRBD2. CDR3 length: 18 residues. J lost 3 bases, V lost 0 bases, and 5 bases had no gene match. Germline lookup yields CDR1 SGHTA and CDR2 FQGNSA. In DNA, the CDR3 is TGTGCCAGCAGCTTAGCCGGACTAGCGGGAGGGCCGGAAGAGACCCAGTACTTC. Protein: CASSLAGLAGGPEETQYF. Full variable domain (remainder filled in from reference TRBV7-2 and TRBJ2-5): GAGVSQSPSNKVTEKGKDVELRCDPISGHTALYWYRQSLGQGLEFLIYFQGNSAPDKSGLPSDRFSAERTGGSVSTLTIQRTQQEDSAVYLCASSLAGLAGGPEETQYFGPGTRLLVL.

The table lists this clonotype with many counts. This rearrangement joins TRBV15 to TRBJ2-3; 7 bases align to TRBD1. Germline V gene data show CDR1 as LNHNV and CDR2 as YYDKDF (reference sequence). This CDR3 region has 14 residues. The ends lost 8 bases at V and 2 bases at J; junction bases unmatched: 7. CDR3 protein: CATRAGTDTDTQYF. The CDR3 nucleotides are TGTGCCACCCGGGCCGGGACAGACACAGATACGCAGTATTTT.

There are a few counts of this clonotype. V is TRBV15 and J is TRBJ2-7; the match to TRBD2 covers 9 bases. J gave up 5 bases and V 3 bases, and 8 bases lay outside the gene matches. This CDR3 comprises 15 residues. Germline V gene data show CDR1 as LNHNV and CDR2 as YYDKDF (reference sequence). In nucleotides, the CDR3 is TGTGCCACCAGCAGGGACTTAGCGGGAGTGGACGAGCAGTACTTC. Its translation: CATSRDLAGVDEQYF.

The V gene is TRBV2, the J gene TRBJ1-1; the D gene is possibly TRBD1 (6 bases). Germline CDR1 is SNHLY and CDR2 is FYNNEI. The CDR3 spans 16 residues. V shed 4 bases and J shed 0 bases, with 15 bases lying between them. CDR3 protein: CASSARDQGLNTEAFF. The CDR3 DNA is TGTGCCAGCAGTGCCAGAGATCAGGGGCTGAACACTGAAGCTTTCTTT.

The chain combines TRBV19 with TRBJ2-5, with 9 bases aligning to TRBD1. Germline V gene sequence: CDR1 LNHDA, CDR2 SQIVND (reference sequence). V trimming: 6 bases; J trimming: 5 bases; junction bases outside the gene matches: 13. This CDR3 region has 16 residues. The CDR3 is CASSSERGQGRETQYF. Here the CDR3 DNA reads TGTGCCAGTAGCTCGGAACGGGGACAGGGTCGGGAGACCCAGTACTTC.

The rearrangement links TRBV10-3 to TRBJ1-2, with a tentative D call TRBD1 (5 bases). The CDR3 totals 12 residues. Trimming cost V 11 bases and J 8 bases, with 18 bases left between them. The germline CDR1 and CDR2 sequences are ENHRY and SYGVKD. DNA of the CDR3: TGTGCCCATTCCCAGGGCGGGAGAGGCTACACCTTC. Translation gives CAHSQGGRGYTF.

This clonotype was picked up many times. This sequence joins TRBV12-3 or TRBV12-4 and TRBJ2-3; D is ambiguous. This CDR3 spans 14 amino acids. The V end was cut by 3 bases, the J end by 3 bases, with 10 bases between. The CDR3: CASSFGTSTDTQYF. In DNA, the CDR3 is TGTGCCAGCAGTTTTGGTACTTCGACAGATACGCAGTATTTT.

This chain joins TRBV7-2 and TRBJ2-5; 16 positions agree with TRBD2. The germline V gene encodes CDR1 SGHTA and CDR2 FQGNSA. The trim removed 0 bases at V and 3 bases at J, leaving 10 bases unmatched. CDR3 size: 20 residues. The CDR3 coding sequence is TGTGCCAGCAGCTTAGCCGAACCGGGACTAGCGGGAGGGCCGGAAGAGACCCAGTACTTC. This translates into CASSLAEPGLAGGPEETQYF.

Notes on this clonotype: At one end the junction does not follow the germline gene, possibly because of a read error. The rearrangement uses TRBV29-1 and TRBJ2-2; 8 bases line up with TRBD1. This CDR3 is 14 amino acids long. Germline CDR1 is SQVTM and CDR2 is ANQGSEA. The CDR3 spells CSVAWTGNTGELSW. The CDR3 DNA sequence: TGCAGCGTTGCGTGGACAGGGAACACCGGGGAGCTGTCTTGG.

The table lists this clonotype with a few counts. V is TRBV10-3 and J is TRBJ1-1, with unresolved D. Germline loops: CDR1 ENHRY, CDR2 SYGVKD. The CDR3 is made up of 14 amino acids. V was clipped by 0 bases and J by 3 bases, with 8 bases between them. For the CDR3, the DNA is TGTGCCATCAGTGAGTCATCAGGATACACTGAAGCTTTCTTT. Amino acid sequence: CAISESSGYTEAFF.

This clonotype was seen many times. V gene TRBV29-1 combines with J gene TRBJ2-7, with 7 nucleotides matching TRBD1. Per germline, CDR1 SQVTM and CDR2 ANQGSEA. J was trimmed by 5 bases and V by 7 bases; bases with no gene match: 17. This CDR3 is built from 15 residues. This chain's CDR3 is CSGALGGGDEDEQYF. The CDR3 nucleotides are TGCAGCGGTGCCCTAGGGGGCGGCGATGAGGACGAGCAGTACTTC.

The chain links TRBV20-1 to TRBJ2-7; 13 bases match TRBD2. Germline lookup yields CDR1 DFQATT and CDR2 SNEGSKA (reference sequence). J gave up 3 bases and V 3 bases, and 5 bases lay outside the gene matches. The CDR3 contains 15 residues. Written as DNA, the CDR3 is TGCAGTGCTAGTGGACTAGCGGGAGTGGGCTACGAGCAGTACTTC. Protein: CSASGLAGVGYEQYF.

This clonotype was picked up many times. J is TRBJ1-5 and V is TRBV2; no definite D call. Trimming pared 10 bases from V and 3 bases from J, leaving 13 bases between. Germline assignment: CDR1 SNHLY and CDR2 FYNNEI. The CDR3 extends over 13 amino acids. CDR3 in DNA: TGTGCCACCAAGCGGGATAACAATCAGCCCCAGCATTTT. It yields the protein CATKRDNNQPQHF.